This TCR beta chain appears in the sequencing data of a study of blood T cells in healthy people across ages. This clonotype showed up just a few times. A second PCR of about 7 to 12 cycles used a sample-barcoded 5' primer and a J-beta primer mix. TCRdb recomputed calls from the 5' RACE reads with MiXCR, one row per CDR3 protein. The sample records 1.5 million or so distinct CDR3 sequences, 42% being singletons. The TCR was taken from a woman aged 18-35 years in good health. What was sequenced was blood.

The CDR3 here is CSARRGLNEKLFF. In nucleotides, the CDR3 is TGCAGTGCTAGACGGGGCCTTAATGAAAAACTGTTTTTT. The genes are TRBV20-1 and TRBJ1-4, with D perhaps matching TRBD1 (5 bases). Germline V gene data show CDR1 as DFQATT and CDR2 as SNEGSKA (reference sequence). The CDR3 has 13 residues. The ends were cut back, 2 bases at V and 4 bases at J, with 8 bases in the middle.